This T cell receptor beta chain was sequenced in a study of CD8 T cells in Susac syndrome (dated by TCRdb to about 2019). Notes on the research overall: The study used repertoire sequencing to test whether antigen drove CD8+ T cell activation and differentiation in Susac syndrome. Overall study outcomes, separate from this receptor: The TCR sequencing and HLA analysis was acknowledged to have included a relatively small number of individuals.

A note on this clonotype: The target of this receptor is not known. Nothing much larger sits one base from this clone, and base qualities are not available.

High-throughput TCR beta sequencing profiled peripheral blood CD8+ and CD4+ T cells from healthy donors, Susac syndrome patients and multiple sclerosis patients. Healthy donors were included as age- and sex-matched controls. Bulk CD8+ and CD4+ T cells were purified by magnetic negative isolation, while CD8+ TEMRA cells were enriched using FACS. Blood was collected in EDTA tubes and processed within 24 hours, with PBMCs isolated through density gradient centrifugation. PBMCs destined for TCR sequencing were cryopreserved in liquid nitrogen and later thawed in a 37 °C water bath. The sorted or isolated CD4+, CD8+ and CD8+ TEMRA cells reached a purity of at least 90%. CDR1 and CDR2, per the germline V gene (reference sequence), are LNHNV and YYDKDF. Including cysteine and phenylalanine, the CDR3 has 13 amino acids. Here the CDR3 DNA is all that survives: 39 bases in frame from base 1. V is reduced by 0 bases and J by 8 bases, leaving a spacing of 10 bases between them.

RNA was extracted with the RNeasy kit and 0.5 to 1 ug was reverse transcribed using random hexamers. The immunoSEQ multiplex PCR assay, which covers 54 Vbeta and 13 Jbeta segments, was used to amplify TCR beta CDR3 regions. PCR amplification bias was corrected using a synthetic template baseline for primer optimization and computational correction. In the source study's methods: Reads were assigned to V, D and J genes according to IMGT and analyzed in immunoSEQ Analyzer, with only productive sequences retained. To calculate clonality, Shannon entropy was normalized by log2 of the number of productive unique sequences and then subtracted from one. For each patient and control, public and private clones were evaluated among the 100 most prevalent clones. Susac-specific clones were defined as absent from healthy and MS cohorts, around 980 published viral clones and other ImmuneACCESS disease sequences. TCRdb cleaned the public reads at Q25 with fastp, built clones with MiXCR and kept in-frame beta chains. CDR3 protein sequences are deduplicated, and each keeps its most common genes and DNA. The V and J calls follow TCRdb's processing rather than the paper's. For this sample there are some 120,000 distinct CDR3 sequences; about nine tenths appear just once. In total, the top ten clones hold about 0.15% of the sample.

Material for sequencing was CD4+ T cells from PBMCs. The chain was built from TRBV15 and TRBJ1-1; there is no confident call for the D gene. The clonotype comes from a human donor in good health. The DNA is TGTGCCACCAGCAGAGATGGTGGCGAGGAAGCTTTCTTT. Its protein reads: CATSRDGGEEAFF.